These 21 T cell receptor beta chains were all obtained from the same sample, sequenced in a study of a mutant IDH1 vaccine in newly diagnosed glioma. These TCRs are of unknown antigen specificity. TCRdb's table, derived via immunoSEQ multiplex PCR, lists solely in-frame clones and lacks some. This table holds around 94,000 clones, around 92% found once. Time point indicated: week 47, end of study. Alongside topical imiquimod, each dose of vaccine comprised 300 ug of mutant IDH1 20-mer peptide. Source: PBMCs, taken from a glioma patient whose treatment included an IDH1 peptide vaccine. These receptor sequences come from a woman between 45 and 60 years old with glioma.

Only one count was recorded for this clone. This chain connects TRBV5-4 to TRBJ1-1; unclear D gene. In germline, CDR1 is SGHNT, CDR2 YYREEE (reference sequence). V lost 4 bases to trimming and J lost 1 base, with 14 bases between them. CDR3 length: 15 amino acids. The CDR3 nucleotides are TGTGCCAGCAGCACTCCGACATATGGGAACACTGAAGCTTTCTTT. Its translation is CASSTPTYGNTEAFF.

This chain links TRBV7-6 with TRBJ1-1, with 8 bases aligning to TRBD1. This CDR3 comprises 16 residues. Per germline, CDR1 SGHVS and CDR2 FNYEAQ. The J segment lost 1 base and the V segment lost 2 bases, leaving 6 bases of the junction unmatched. The CDR3 loop reads CASSLRSGTGNTEAFF. CDR3 nucleotides: TGTGCCAGCAGCTTACGCTCCGGGACAGGGAACACTGAAGCTTTCTTT. The full variable domain, with the rest looked up from reference TRBV7-6 and TRBJ1-1, is GAGVSQSPRYKVTKRGQDVALRCDPISGHVSLYWYRQALGQGPEFLTYFNYEAQQDKSGLPNDRFSAERPEGSISTLTIQRTEQRDSAMYRCASSLRSGTGNTEAFFGQGTRLTVV.

V gene TRBV14 combines with J gene TRBJ2-1, with 9 bases fitting TRBD1. This CDR3 spans 15 amino acids. CDR1 is SGHDN, CDR2 FVKESK, per germline. The ends lost 4 bases at V and 7 bases at J; junction bases unmatched: 8. The CDR3 sequence is CASSPRDRVLNEQFF. The CDR3 region has the DNA TGTGCCAGCAGCCCCCGGGACAGGGTACTAAATGAGCAGTTCTTC.

The CDR3 nucleotides read TGTGCCAGCAGAGTCGCGGGGAAGGACAAAAACATTCAGTACTTC. This encodes CASRVAGKDKNIQYF. The chain carries TRBV5-4 and TRBJ2-4; a weak D match, TRBD2 (6 bases). The CDR3 is made up of 15 amino acids. The V end lost 5 bases, the J end lost 3 bases, and 15 bases lay between the germline ends. The germline CDR1 and CDR2 sequences are SGHNT and YYREEE (reference sequence).

The chain uses TRBV5-1 and TRBJ2-2; D might be TRBD2 (7 bases). Deletions cut 5 bases from V and 3 bases from J, with 20 bases between. The CDR3 is 17 residues long. Germline CDR1 is SGHRS and CDR2 is YFSETQ. CDR3: CASRGGSGTTHTGELFF. CDR3 sequence (DNA): TGCGCCAGCAGAGGGGGATCCGGGACTACCCACACCGGGGAGCTGTTTTTT.

CDR3: CASSFPGLTEAFF. In DNA form, the CDR3 reads TGTGCCAGCAGCTTTCCAGGGTTAACTGAAGCTTTCTTT. The rearrangement uses TRBV7-3 and TRBJ1-1; the D gene is possibly TRBD1 (5 bases). The CDR3 has 13 amino acids. Between the trimmed V and J ends, which lost 3 bases and 5 bases, there was a span of 10 bases. The V gene's germline CDR1 is SGHTA and CDR2 FQGTGA.

The sample holds one count of this clone. V usage is TRBV6-6 and J usage is TRBJ2-5; D is possibly TRBD2 (5 bases). This CDR3 is 14 amino acids long. From germline, CDR1 is MNHNY and CDR2 SVGAGI (reference sequence). V was pared by 4 bases and J by 1 base, with 10 bases between. The CDR3 DNA reads TGTGCCAGCAGTTTCCGCCGGGGCCAAGAGACCCAGTACTTC. Translation: CASSFRRGQETQYF.

The chain links TRBV6-1 to TRBJ2-7; perhaps TRBD2 as D (6 bases). Germline lookup yields CDR1 MNHNS and CDR2 SASEGT. CDR3 length equals 13 residues. V lost 5 bases to trimming and J lost 2 bases, with 10 bases between them. The CDR3 DNA reads TGTGCCAGCAGTTATGGAGGGCCCTACGAGCAGTACTTC. Its translation: CASSYGGPYEQYF.

The chain recombines TRBV5-1 with TRBJ1-3; no clear D. Trimming took off 7 bases at V and 4 bases at J, with 6 bases between the two ends. Germline loops: CDR1 SGHRS, CDR2 YFSETQ. The CDR3 runs to 11 residues. DNA of the CDR3: TGCGCCAGCGTGGAGGGAAACACCATATATTTT. It encodes CASVEGNTIYF.

V gene TRBV5-1 combines with J gene TRBJ1-1, with 8 nucleotides matching TRBD1. In germline, CDR1 is SGHRS, CDR2 YFSETQ. The CDR3 runs 16 residues. V trimming: 3 bases; J trimming: 5 bases; junction bases outside the gene matches: 12. As DNA, the CDR3 is TGCGCCAGCAGCTCGGACCCGGGACAGGTCGAGACTGAAGCTTTCTTT. Amino acids: CASSSDPGQVETEAFF.

The V call is TRBV27, the J call TRBJ1-5; 7 bases agree with TRBD1. This CDR3 spans 12 amino acids. V gave up 6 bases and J gave up 7 bases; unmatched junction bases: 3. The germline V gene has CDR1 MNHEY and CDR2 SMNVEV (reference sequence). CDR3 residues: CASRTGTQPQHF. In DNA form, the CDR3 reads TGTGCCAGCAGGACAGGGACCCAGCCCCAGCATTTT.

The chain combines TRBV14 with TRBJ2-5; perhaps TRBD1 as D (5 bases). Trimming took off 5 bases at V and 0 bases at J, with 16 bases between the two ends. Looked up from germline, CDR1 is SGHDN and CDR2 is FVKESK. The CDR3 contains 16 residues. As DNA, the CDR3 is TGTGCCAGCAGCTTAAGGGGCCAGGTCCACCAAGAGACCCAGTACTTC. Its protein product is CASSLRGQVHQETQYF.

The chain recombines TRBV6-6 with TRBJ2-1, with 8 bases matching TRBD1. Germline V gene lookup returns CDR1 MNHNY and CDR2 SVGAGI (reference sequence). Trimming at V came to 2 bases and at J to 8 bases, leaving 8 bases not matched to a gene. The CDR3 is 15 residues long. In nucleotides, the CDR3 is TGTGCCAGCAGTTACCAAGGACAGGGTGGCGATGAGCAGTTCTTC. It yields the protein CASSYQGQGGDEQFF.

This sequence joins TRBV6-6 and TRBJ2-7, with D unclear. Germline loops: CDR1 MNHNY, CDR2 SVGAGI (reference sequence). V was trimmed by 4 bases and J by 4 bases, leaving 14 bases between them. There are 14 residues in the CDR3. CDR3 protein: CASSSDAAGYEQYF. The CDR3 nucleotides read TGTGCCAGCAGTTCAGATGCAGCTGGATACGAGCAGTACTTC.

The gene calls are TRBV4-1 and TRBJ2-2, with D possibly being TRBD2 (5 bases). V was pared by 6 bases and J by 5 bases, with 19 bases between. The CDR3 runs to 16 residues. The V gene's germline CDR1 is MGHRA and CDR2 YSYEKL. The CDR3: CASSLNLRVGTGELFF. CDR3 sequence (DNA): TGCGCCAGCAGTCTCAACCTGAGGGTTGGAACCGGGGAGCTGTTTTTT.

This chain joins TRBV9 and TRBJ1-2; D might be TRBD1 (5 bases). CDR1 is SGDLS and CDR2 is YYNGEE in the germline V gene. This CDR3 region has 13 residues. V lost 0 bases, J lost 5 bases, and 8 bases lay in between. The CDR3 DNA sequence: TGTGCCAGCAGCGTAGTTGAGGGGTATGGCTACACCTTC. Translated: CASSVVEGYGYTF.

This clone was seen just once. V usage is TRBV18 and J usage is TRBJ2-3; D gene unclear. V was trimmed by 2 bases and J by 0 bases, leaving 15 bases between them. Germline V gene sequence: CDR1 KGHSH, CDR2 LQKENI. The CDR3 consists of 17 residues. CDR3 bases: TGTGCCAGCTCACCAGGAAGTTTAGCACCTAGCACAGATACGCAGTATTTT. Translated: CASSPGSLAPSTDTQYF.

This clone was recorded a few times. This chain joins TRBV4-1 and TRBJ2-5; D remains ambiguous. V gave up 4 bases and J gave up 5 bases, with 8 bases separating them. CDR1 and CDR2 (germline): MGHRA, YSYEKL. The CDR3 covers 12 residues. CDR3 sequence: CASSRDFETQYF. Written as DNA, the CDR3 is TGCGCCAGCAGCCGAGACTTCGAGACCCAGTACTTC.

The chain couples TRBV30 to TRBJ1-5; 7 bases match TRBD1. The CDR3 runs to 16 residues. Looked up from germline, CDR1 is GTSNPN and CDR2 is SVGIG (reference sequence). V shed 5 bases, J shed 0 bases, and the junction held 10 bases outside the gene matches. The CDR3 DNA is TGTGCCTGGTCTCGATGGGACAGATATAGCAATCAGCCCCAGCATTTT. The encoded protein is CAWSRWDRYSNQPQHF.

The chain has TRBV19 and TRBJ1-2, with 8 bases fitting TRBD1. Germline-derived CDR1 and CDR2 are LNHDA and SQIVND (reference sequence). J was trimmed by 6 bases and V by 5 bases; bases with no gene match: 14. CDR3 length: 16 amino acids. The CDR3 reads CASSLWGQEDLDGYTF. The CDR3 DNA reads TGTGCCAGTAGTCTGTGGGGACAGGAGGATTTAGATGGCTACACCTTC.

This clone was picked up one time. This sequence joins TRBV19 and TRBJ2-5; 8 positions match TRBD1. The CDR3 is 17 amino acids. The ends lost 3 bases at V and 6 bases at J; junction bases unmatched: 15. From germline, CDR1 is LNHDA and CDR2 SQIVND (reference sequence). This CDR3 is CASSIAGGTYTEKTQYF. CDR3 in DNA: TGTGCCAGTAGTATCGCAGGGGGCACCTATACTGAGAAGACCCAGTACTTC.